Listed here are 25 T cell receptor beta chains from one sample, sequenced in a study of tumor-infiltrating lymphocytes in glioblastoma multiforme. Multiple V-beta primers and a C-beta primer amplified TCRB from RNA. TCRdb re-derived calls from the multiplex PCR reads in MiXCR, one entry per CDR3 protein. The sample lists 25,000 to 40,000 distinct CDR3 sequences, 60% to 65% seen once, with around a third in the top ten. Source material: brain tumor tissue. The receptors stem from a male donor with glioblastoma.

This clonotype was seen just once. At one end, the junction sequence differs from germline, possibly due to a read error. V usage is TRBV10-2 and J usage is TRBJ2-3, with unresolved D. The germline V gene has CDR1 WSHSY and CDR2 SAAADI. The CDR3 length is 13 residues. The CDR3 bases are TGCGCCAGCAGTCCCCAAGCTGTCGATACGCAGTGTTTT. This encodes CASSPQAVDTQCF.

Concerning this clonotype itself: At one of its ends the junction is not consistent with the germline gene, which may arise from a read error. This chain connects TRBV20-1 to TRBJ2-2; 8 bases match TRBD1. The CDR3 has 16 residues. The germline V gene encodes CDR1 DFQATT and CDR2 SNEGSKA (reference sequence). CDR3 sequence reads: CIARPPGQALSGELFF. As DNA, the CDR3 is TGCATTGCTAGACCCCCGGGACAGGCATTATCCGGGGAGCTATTTTTT.

A note on this clonotype: This is likely a read error, given that the CDR3 carries no conserved phenylalanine or tryptophan at its end. This chain joins TRBV12-3 or TRBV12-4 and TRBJ2-5; either TRBD1 or TRBD2 may fit D (6 bases each). The CDR3 length is 15 residues. The CDR3 is CASSIVQGGRETQYL. CDR3 in DNA: TGCGCCAGCAGTATCGTACAGGGAGGCCGAGAGACCCAGTACTTA.

This clonotype is medium-sized in the sample. V and J are TRBV20-1 and TRBJ2-2, with TRBD2 identical over 7 bases. CDR3 length: 13 residues. V was clipped by 6 bases and J by 2 bases; unmatched bases: 3. Germline V CDR1 and CDR2: DFQATT, SNEGSKA (reference sequence). CDR3 loop: CSATSVNTGELFF. The CDR3 DNA sequence: TGCAGTGCCACTAGCGTTAACACCGGGGAGCTGTTTTTT.

The chain couples TRBV20-1 to TRBJ2-5, with 7 bases that match TRBD1. Trimming removed 0 bases from V and 6 bases from J; junction bases left unmatched: 10. Germline V lookup: CDR1 DFQATT, CDR2 SNEGSKA (reference sequence). CDR3 length equals 15 residues. This chain's CDR3 is CSAREGSKGAKTQYF. The DNA for the CDR3 is TGCAGTGCTAGAGAAGGTTCCAAGGGGGCAAAGACCCAGTACTTC.

With respect to this clonotype: This CDR3 fails to terminate in the conserved phenylalanine or tryptophan, so it likely reflects a read error. It is unclear where the CDR3 begins or ends on the DNA, so no DNA is shown, and the CDR3 is as TCRdb lists it. The chain has TRBV20-1 and TRBJ1-5. The CDR3 length is 16 residues, termini included. CDR1 is DFQATT, CDR2 SNEGSKA, per germline (reference sequence). The CDR3: CSARDPTGNSNQPRHS.

This clonotype was counted at least ten times. The DNA of the CDR3 is TGTGCCAGCAGTAACGTGGCAGGGGGCTCTGGGGCCAACGTCCTGACTTTC. This encodes CASSNVAGGSGANVLTF. The V and J genes are TRBV6-2 or TRBV6-3 and TRBJ2-6; 7 bases map to TRBD1. This CDR3 has 17 residues. Germline V gene data show CDR1 as MNHEY and CDR2 as SVGEGT. Unmatched junction bases numbered 7, after V lost 5 bases and J lost 0 bases.

Remarks on this clonotype: This could be a read error, since a much larger clone is one nucleotide away. The chain carries TRBV13 and TRBJ2-1; perhaps TRBD2 as D (6 bases). CDR3 length: 15 amino acids. Germline V gene lookup returns CDR1 PRHDT and CDR2 FYEKMQ (reference sequence). V lost 8 bases, J lost 5 bases, and 19 bases lay in between. The CDR3 protein is CASGPRDSGNNEQFF. The CDR3 coding sequence is TGTGCCAGCGGCCCCCGGGATAGCGGCAACAATGAGCAGTTCTTC.

The genes are TRBV12-3 or TRBV12-4 and TRBJ1-1, with D possibly being TRBD1 (6 bases). The CDR3 is 14 amino acids. Trimming took 9 bases from V and 8 from J, leaving 22 bases between them. DNA of the CDR3: TGTGCCAGTCGCTCGAATCGAATACAGGGCGAAGCTTTCTTT. Translating it yields CASRSNRIQGEAFF.

Remarks on this clonotype: Because it lacks the conserved phenylalanine or tryptophan at the end, this CDR3 is likely a read error. V gene TRBV20-1 combines with J gene TRBJ1-1; 9 positions match TRBD1. The CDR3 extends over 12 amino acids. In germline, CDR1 is DFQATT, CDR2 SNEGSKA (reference sequence). The CDR3 DNA reads TGCAGTCCTAGGGACAGGGACACTAAAGCTTTCTCT. It codes for CSPRDRDTKAFS.

As to this clonotype: The junction shows a germline mismatch at one end, possibly a read error. The chain links TRBV6-2 or TRBV6-3 to TRBJ2-7, with 10 positions matching TRBD1. This CDR3 is 13 amino acids long. Germline CDR1 reads MNHEY; CDR2 reads SVGEGT. The CDR3 is CASTRTGGYEQYF. The CDR3 DNA is TGTGCCAGCACACGGACAGGGGGGTACGAACAGTACTTC.

With respect to this clonotype: The CDR3 ends on some other residue instead of the conserved phenylalanine or tryptophan, so this is likely a read error. The chain has TRBV12-3 or TRBV12-4 and TRBJ2-7; D unclear. This CDR3 is built from 12 residues. Trimming shortened V by 10 bases and J by 7 bases, and 17 bases separated the two germline ends. The CDR3 sequence: CANGLMGEEQYY. CDR3 coding DNA: TGTGCCAACGGTTTGATGGGTGAGGAGCAGTACTAC.

V and J are TRBV12-1 and TRBJ2-2. TRBV12-1 is marked as a pseudogene. CDR3 length equals 14 residues. The CDR3 nucleotides read TGTGCCAGCAGCTTTGGGGGATCCACCGGGGAGCTGTTTTTT. This translates into CASSFGGSTGELFF.

The chain recombines TRBV28 with TRBJ2-2; D is unresolved. Germline CDR1 is MDHEN and CDR2 is SYDVKM. V dropped 7 bases and J dropped 3 bases, with 9 bases sitting between them. This CDR3 region has 13 residues. The CDR3 spells CASKDQDTGELFF. The CDR3 DNA follows: TGTGCCAGCAAGGACCAGGACACCGGGGAGCTGTTTTTT.

By sample share, this clonotype is medium-sized. The chain uses TRBV12-3 or TRBV12-4 and TRBJ2-3; no firm D call. Deletions cut 6 bases from V and 4 bases from J, with 5 bases between. There are 11 residues in the CDR3. In DNA, the CDR3 is TGTGCCAGCAGCGTAGCAGATACGCAGTATTTT. It yields the protein CASSVADTQYF.

This chain links TRBV5-6 with TRBJ1-5; D might be TRBD1 (5 bases). This CDR3 comprises 15 residues. Trimming stripped 2 bases from V and 5 bases from J, with 14 bases between. The V gene's germline CDR1 is SGHDT and CDR2 YYEEEE. The CDR3 spells CASSLTGRNDQPQHF. CDR3 sequence (DNA): TGTGCCAGCAGCTTAACAGGCAGGAACGATCAGCCCCAGCATTTT.

The chain employs TRBV12-3 or TRBV12-4 and TRBJ1-1; D is uncertain. Trimming removed 1 base from V and 1 base from J, with 10 bases in between. The CDR3 loop spans 15 amino acids. This CDR3 is CASSLGGIRNTEAFF. CDR3 DNA: TGTGCCAGCAGTTTAGGTGGGATCCGGAACACTGAAGCTTTCTTT.

As regards this clonotype: A junction boundary mismatches the germline segment, possibly from a read error. This chain joins TRBV29-1 and TRBJ1-1; D is possibly TRBD1 (5 bases). Per germline, CDR1 SQVTM and CDR2 ANQGSEA. CDR3 length equals 14 residues. CDR3 in amino acids: CSVIGGLGNIEAFF. CDR3 DNA: TGCAGCGTGATTGGGGGTCTGGGTAACATTGAAGCTTTCTTT. Full variable domain (outside the CDR3, taken from reference TRBV29-1 and TRBJ1-1): SAVISQKPSRDICQRGTSLTIQCQVDSQVTMMFWYRQQPGQSLTLIATANQGSEATYESGFVIDKFPISRPNLTFSTLTVSNMSPEDSSIYLCSVIGGLGNIEAFFGQGTRLTVV.

The chain uses TRBV4-3 and TRBJ2-7, with 11 bases aligning to TRBD2. Germline V gene sequence: CDR1 LGHNA, CDR2 YSLEER. This CDR3 has 18 residues. With 0 bases clipped from V and 1 base from J, the junction kept 8 bases outside the gene matches. The CDR3 nucleotides are TGCGCCAGCAGCCAAGATCGGTTAACTAGCGGGGGTTCCTACGAGCAGTACTTC. This codes for CASSQDRLTSGGSYEQYF.

This clonotype was counted at least ten times. This chain uses TRBV5-1 with TRBJ2-1; TRBD1 matches 10 bases. The CDR3 spans 15 residues. The germline gives CDR1 SGHRS, CDR2 YFSETQ. The junction had 8 bases not matched to a gene; V was cut back by 7 bases and J by 4 bases. CDR3 amino acids: CASGMGTGAYNEQFF. The CDR3 DNA sequence: TGCGCCAGCGGGATGGGGACAGGGGCGTACAATGAGCAGTTCTTC.

In regard to this clonotype: The germline gene is not matched at one end of the junction; a read error may be the cause. The V call is TRBV11-1, the J call TRBJ2-2; D uncertain. This CDR3 region has 14 residues. Germline values: CDR1 SGHAT, CDR2 FQDESV (reference sequence). The CDR3 nucleotides read TGTGCCAGCAGCTTACCCAGGAACATCGGGGAGCTGTTTTTT. Protein sequence: CASSLPRNIGELFF.

The genes are TRBV20-1 and TRBJ1-1, with a tentative D call TRBD1 (6 bases). V dropped 4 bases and J dropped 4 bases, with 10 bases sitting between them. The CDR3 loop spans 12 amino acids. From germline, CDR1 is DFQATT and CDR2 SNEGSKA (reference sequence). CDR3 coding DNA: TGCAGTGCTACTAGACAGGCCACTGAAGCTTTCTTT. Its translation: CSATRQATEAFF.

Details on this clonotype: At one end the junction does not follow the germline gene, possibly because of a read error. V is TRBV20-1 and J is TRBJ2-4; perhaps D is TRBD1 or TRBD2 (5 bases each). CDR3 length: 19 amino acids. Germline V gives CDR1 DFQATT, CDR2 SNEGSKA (reference sequence). The CDR3 protein is CSTRDPDKGIRKAKNILYF. In nucleotides, the CDR3 is TGCAGTACTAGAGACCCGGACAAGGGGATTCGGAAAGCCAAAAACATTCTGTACTTC.

In this sample, this clonotype turned up many times. The rearrangement joins TRBV4-1 to TRBJ2-7, with a tentative D call TRBD1 (6 bases). Trimming left V 0 bases short and J 3 bases short, with 18 bases between. The CDR3 sequence is 17 residues long. From germline, CDR1 is MGHRA and CDR2 YSYEKL. Here the CDR3 reads CASSQDLTGLGNYEQYF. The CDR3, as DNA: TGCGCCAGCAGCCAAGATCTAACAGGGTTAGGAAACTACGAGCAGTACTTC.

This clonotype was seen at least ten times. The gene calls are TRBV20-1 and TRBJ2-1; 9 nucleotides match TRBD2. CDR1 is DFQATT and CDR2 is SNEGSKA in the germline V gene (reference sequence). The CDR3 sequence is 16 residues long. V was pared by 0 bases and J by 9 bases, with 12 bases of the junction left unmatched. CDR3 sequence (DNA): TGCAGTGCTAGAGATCAGCGGCTAGCGGGATACTCTGAGCAGTTCTTC. This gives the protein CSARDQRLAGYSEQFF.